This TCR beta chain is drawn from a study of technical replicates of blood from a handful of donors. The assay was immunoSEQ multiplex PCR, and TCRdb's table has in-frame clones only and misses some. This table holds some 80,000 clones, roughly nine tenths found once. What was sequenced was T cells isolated from PBMCs. The receptor was derived from a human donor in good health.

The CDR3 loop is CASSQAIIGAEAFF. CDR3 DNA sequence: TGCGCCAGCAGCCAAGCGATCATCGGGGCTGAAGCTTTCTTT. The chain has TRBV4-1 and TRBJ1-1, with D hard to call. This CDR3 is 14 amino acids long. The V gene lost 1 base and the J gene lost 6 bases, with 12 bases spanning the gap. From germline, CDR1 is MGHRA and CDR2 YSYEKL.